This T cell receptor beta chain was profiled in a study of blood T cells in healthy people across ages. This clonotype was counted between two and nine times. Alongside a J-beta primer mix, a sample-barcoded 5' primer served in a second PCR lasting about 7 to 12 cycles. TCRdb analysed the 5' RACE reads with MiXCR anew, one entry per CDR3 protein. The data show about 560,000 distinct CDR3 sequences, with about 27% seen just once and about 3.3% held by the top ten. The germline V and J ends were trimmed by 0 bases and 1 base, with 10 bases remaining between them. The CDR3 has 15 residues. CDR1 is SGHRS, CDR2 YFSETQ, per germline. These data also featured in a second study, about T cells of mothers and their children.

The chain carries TRBV5-1 and TRBJ2-5; D unclear. This clonotype was sampled from a boy aged 2 to 9 in good health. Sequenced: blood. The CDR3: CASSLGGAVQETQYF. CDR3 coding DNA: TGCGCCAGCAGCTTGGGTGGCGCGGTCCAAGAGACCCAGTACTTC.